Each of the 3 T cell receptor beta chains below was sequenced from the same sample in a study of cytomegalovirus exposure and HLA in healthy donors. The PCR made use of 60 Vbeta and 13 Jbeta primers. TCRdb's table, derived via immunoSEQ multiplex PCR, lists solely in-frame clones and lacks some. Counted here are roughly 190,000 clones, approximately 81% occurring once; the ten biggest clones make up approximately 2.1%. Sequencing used PBMCs. The source of these receptors is a woman aged 45-65 years in good health and CMV-seronegative.

Only one count was recorded for this clone. This rearrangement joins TRBV9 to TRBJ2-1, with 10 bases fitting TRBD2. Unmatched junction bases numbered 6, after V lost 4 bases and J lost 5 bases. The CDR3 contains 15 residues. Germline lookup yields CDR1 SGDLS and CDR2 YYNGEE. The CDR3 DNA is TGTGCCAGCAGCTTCCACACTAGCGGGAACAATGAGCAGTTCTTC. This codes for CASSFHTSGNNEQFF.

The J gene is TRBJ2-2, the V gene TRBV11-2, with a weak D call TRBD1 (5 bases). The CDR3 contains 20 residues. V was cut by 0 bases and J by 0 bases, with 20 bases left in between. Per germline, CDR1 SGHAT and CDR2 FQNNGV. The CDR3 DNA sequence: TGTGCCAGCAGCTTAGATTACAGGTTTGGCGCCGCGACGAACACCGGGGAGCTGTTTTTT. Its translation is CASSLDYRFGAATNTGELFF.

V is TRBV5-5 and J is TRBJ1-2, with D possibly being TRBD1 (6 bases). The CDR3 is 15 amino acids. Germline loops: CDR1 SGHKS, CDR2 YYEKEE (reference sequence). Between the trimmed V and J ends, which lost 2 bases and 8 bases, there was a span of 19 bases. Written as DNA, the CDR3 is TGTGCCAGCAGCTTCGAAACAGGGAGGGCGAGCGGCTACACCTTC. It codes for CASSFETGRASGYTF.